This T cell receptor (beta chain) is drawn from a study of spatial heterogeneity in lung cancer. Overall study findings and caveats: Blood carried ubiquitous expanded tumor TCRs more at resection than follow-up.

The V gene's germline CDR1 is SQVTM and CDR2 ANQGSEA. The ends were cut back, 7 bases at V and 10 bases at J, with 19 bases in the middle. The length of the CDR3 is 12 residues. As for time point: sample taken at primary tumor resection. The study sequenced unsorted whole RNA from tumor, nontumor lung or frozen PBMC. Unique molecular identifiers, one per molecule, were present on every TCR cDNA molecule. From the 5' RACE reads, TCRdb called clonotypes with MiXCR, one entry per CDR3 protein. The table lists just over 14,000 distinct CDR3 sequences, 10% to 11% of them singletons. Note on this clonotype: The antigen remains undetermined. A single base separates this from a much larger clone, so it may be a read error.

This receptor was identified in a female donor with early-stage non-small cell lung cancer. Sequenced here: PBMCs, sampled at surgery. J is TRBJ2-5 and V is TRBV29-1, with D possibly matching TRBD2 (5 bases). The CDR3 reads CSALGLEMNQYF. The CDR3 coding sequence is TGCAGCGCACTAGGGCTGGAGATGAACCAGTACTTC.